This TCR beta chain originates from a study of PD-L1 blockade in urothelial cancer. As for the study in general: Male sex and bladder-origin urothelial cancer were recorded for about 90% of the roughly 30 patients.

The CDR3 contains 16 residues. Germline V gene data show CDR1 as GTSNPN and CDR2 as SVGIG (reference sequence). Trimming took 3 bases from V and 3 from J; bases not matched to a gene: 13. Each patient presented with locally advanced or metastatic urothelial carcinoma. Pretreatment and on-treatment samples were taken, numbering 1 to 8 per patient. Method: immunoSEQ multiplex PCR; TCRdb's copy keeps in-frame clones and lacks some. The table lists about 100,000 clones, roughly nine tenths of them singletons, with roughly 0.93% in the top ten. This clonotype originated in a woman older than 75 with urothelial cancer. The material sequenced was PBMCs, taken around atezolizumab (anti-PD-L1) treatment. V and J are TRBV30 and TRBJ1-1; 7 bases align to TRBD1. DNA for the CDR3: TGTGCCTGGAGCGGGTCCAGGGGGAAGAGCGACACTGAAGCTTTCTTT. It specifies CAWSGSRGKSDTEAFF.